The clone carrying this TCR beta chain was detected only a few times. Its antigen is not known. CD4+CD45RO+CD25- cells were isolated as memory CD4+ T cells. In germline, CDR1 is MDHEN, CDR2 SYDVKM. V lost 6 bases to trimming and J lost 1 base, with 10 bases between them. The CDR3 extends over 14 amino acids. Semi-nested PCR with Nested Universal Primer A followed constant-region reverse priming of full-length variable regions. Via MiXCR, TCRdb re-called the 5' RACE reads, giving one row per CDR3 protein. Of thousands of distinct CDR3 sequences listed, around 42% are singletons. Study observations and caveats: Larger-cohort validation covered only one TCR beta V-J rearrangement. Greatest tumor Treg TCR overlap was with tumor naive CD4+ cells.

The specimen was memory CD4+ T cells sorted from blood. Specified subset: memory CD4+ T cells, CD4+CD45RO+CD25-. This chain joins TRBV28 and TRBJ1-3; D unresolved. The TCR originated in a female donor with breast cancer. The CDR3, as DNA: TGTGCCAGCAGGAGTTACAGTTCTGGAAACACCATATATTTT. Translating gives CASRSYSSGNTIYF.